This T cell receptor beta chain was recorded in a study of T cell repertoires in cytomegalovirus infection. The overall study: In public TCR beta signatures, there were indications of both CMV infection and matching HLA type.

This clonotype was recorded once. Its target is unknown. TCRdb recomputed calls from the reads with MiXCR, one row per CDR3 protein. Of some 180,000 distinct CDR3 sequences in the sample, approximately 17% were seen once. The germline V gene encodes CDR1 MNHGY and CDR2 SAAAGT. The V gene lost 6 bases and the J gene lost 5 bases, with 13 bases spanning the gap. This CDR3 region has 14 residues. Overall study findings and caveats: CMV carriers with the relevant HLA were identified by cumulative public TCR beta family frequency. HLA-C-restricted CMV clonotypes gave the most frequent clonotype in two of eight donors.

This clonotype was obtained from a human donor in good health (CMV status not recorded). Some clones in this sample may be carry-over from other donors' samples. The sample comprised CD8+ T cells from PBMCs. The V call is TRBV6-8, the J call TRBJ2-2, with a tentative D call TRBD1 (6 bases). The CDR3 loop is CASRIQGGTGELFF. CDR3 in DNA: TGTGCCAGCAGGATACAGGGTGGGACCGGGGAGCTGTTTTTT.